The next 6 T cell receptor beta chains were all read from a single sample in a study of blood T cell repertoires in COVID-19. The repertoire was sequenced with immunoSEQ multiplex PCR; TCRdb's copy has only in-frame clones and lacks some. This sample has about 40,000 clones, with roughly four fifths found just once. Sequenced: peripheral blood. The receptor set was obtained from a woman aged 60-75 years with acute or convalescent COVID-19.

This clone was seen more than once but under ten times. The chain recombines TRBV3-1 (or the pseudogene TRBV3-2) with TRBJ1-6, with D perhaps matching TRBD1 (6 bases). Between the trimmed V and J ends, which lost 4 bases and 2 bases, there was a span of 9 bases. The germline V gene encodes CDR1 LGHDT and CDR2 YNNKEL (reference sequence). CDR3 length equals 15 residues. CDR3 sequence (DNA): TGTGCCAGCAGCCGACAGGACGCCTATAATTCACCCCTCCACTTT. The encoded protein is CASSRQDAYNSPLHF.

V and J are TRBV10-3 and TRBJ1-1, with D uncertain. The CDR3 totals 14 residues. Trimming removed 3 bases from V and 7 bases from J, with 15 bases in between. From germline, CDR1 is ENHRY and CDR2 SYGVKD. The CDR3 coding sequence is TGTGCCATCAGTGATGGTGGTAGCGTGGTTGAAGCTTTCTTT. The encoded protein is CAISDGGSVVEAFF.

This clone was picked up a small number of times. V gene TRBV6-4 combines with J gene TRBJ2-1, with 7 positions matching TRBD2. The CDR3 has 15 amino acids. J was trimmed by 6 bases and V by 3 bases; bases with no gene match: 8. Germline V CDR1 and CDR2: MRHNA, SNTAGT. Here the CDR3 DNA reads TGTGCCAGCAGTGAGGAGCGGGGTATTTCCAATGAGCAGTTCTTC. It yields the protein CASSEERGISNEQFF.

CDR3: CASSPRRDYGYTF. CDR3 in DNA: TGTGCCAGCAGTCCGCGGCGGGACTATGGCTACACCTTC. The V and J genes are TRBV3-1 (or the pseudogene TRBV3-2) and TRBJ1-2; D is ambiguous. Germline lookup yields CDR1 LGHDT and CDR2 YNNKEL (reference sequence). The CDR3 length is 13 residues. Trimming shortened V by 6 bases and J by 3 bases, and 11 bases separated the two germline ends.

The chain carries TRBV5-5 and TRBJ2-1; 11 nucleotides agree with TRBD2. Germline V gene data show CDR1 as SGHKS and CDR2 as YYEKEE (reference sequence). The trim removed 4 bases at V and 8 bases at J, leaving 8 bases unmatched. The CDR3 is 15 amino acids. The CDR3 bases are TGTGCCAGCAGCCCCATAGCGGGAGGGCCGTATGAGCAGTTCTTC. This translates into CASSPIAGGPYEQFF.

The rearrangement joins TRBV28 to TRBJ1-5; 7 bases match TRBD1. Per germline, CDR1 MDHEN and CDR2 SYDVKM. V gave up 6 bases and J gave up 6 bases; unmatched junction bases: 2. The CDR3 loop spans 12 amino acids. CDR3 region: CASSTGVQPQHF. The DNA for the CDR3 is TGTGCCAGCAGCACAGGGGTTCAGCCCCAGCATTTT.